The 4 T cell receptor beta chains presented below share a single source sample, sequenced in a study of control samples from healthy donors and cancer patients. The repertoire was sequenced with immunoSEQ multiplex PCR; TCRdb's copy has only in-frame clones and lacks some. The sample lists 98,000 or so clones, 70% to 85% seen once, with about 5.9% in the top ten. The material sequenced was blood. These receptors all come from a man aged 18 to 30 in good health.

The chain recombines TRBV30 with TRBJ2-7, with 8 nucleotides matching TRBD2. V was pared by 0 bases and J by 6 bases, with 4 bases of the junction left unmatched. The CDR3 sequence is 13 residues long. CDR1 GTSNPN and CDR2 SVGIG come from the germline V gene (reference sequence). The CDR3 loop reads CAWSVQLAGEQYF. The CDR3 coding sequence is TGTGCCTGGAGTGTACAGCTAGCGGGCGAGCAGTACTTC.

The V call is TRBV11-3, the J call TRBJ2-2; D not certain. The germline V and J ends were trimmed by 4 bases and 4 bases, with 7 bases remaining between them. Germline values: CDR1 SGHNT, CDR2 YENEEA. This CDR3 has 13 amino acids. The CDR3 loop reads CASSSPFTGELFF. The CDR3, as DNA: TGTGCCAGCAGCTCCCCTTTCACCGGGGAGCTGTTTTTT.

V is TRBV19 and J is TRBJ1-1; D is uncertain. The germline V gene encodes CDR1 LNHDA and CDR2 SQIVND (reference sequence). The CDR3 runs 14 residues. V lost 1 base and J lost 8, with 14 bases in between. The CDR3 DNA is TGTGCCAGTAGTATAGGGAGCAGCCCCTTAGAAGCTTTCTTT. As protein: CASSIGSSPLEAFF.

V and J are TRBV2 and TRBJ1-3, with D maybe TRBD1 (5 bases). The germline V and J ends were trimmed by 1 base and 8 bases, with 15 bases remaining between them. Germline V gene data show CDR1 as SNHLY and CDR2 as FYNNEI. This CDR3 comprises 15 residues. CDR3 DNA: TGTGCCAGCAGTGAAGTAGGGGTCGGTGCGGACACCATATATTTT. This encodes CASSEVGVGADTIYF.